Listed here are 3 T cell receptor beta chains from one sample, sequenced in a study of blood T cells in healthy people across ages. It was with a sample-barcoded 5' primer and a J-beta primer mix that a second PCR of about 6 to 12 cycles was run. Via MiXCR, TCRdb re-called the 5' RACE reads, giving one row per CDR3 protein. The sample lists around 1.1 million distinct CDR3 sequences; around two fifths were seen once. Sequenced input: blood. These receptors all come from a man younger than 30 in good health.

This clonotype has only a few counts. The chain uses TRBV20-1 and TRBJ2-7, with a weak D call TRBD2 (6 bases). The germline CDR1 and CDR2 sequences are DFQATT and SNEGSKA (reference sequence). The CDR3 consists of 18 residues. V gave up 0 bases and J gave up 0 bases, with 21 bases separating them. DNA for the CDR3: TGCAGTGCTAGAGATATACTAGCTGCGGGTAAGAGCTCCTACGAGCAGTACTTC. This encodes CSARDILAAGKSSYEQYF.

The V gene is TRBV18, the J gene TRBJ1-3; no firm D call. The V end was cut by 0 bases, the J end by 4 bases, with 7 bases between. CDR3 length: 14 residues. In germline, CDR1 is KGHSH, CDR2 LQKENI. CDR3 sequence reads: CASSPPGQGNTIYF. DNA for the CDR3: TGTGCCAGCTCACCACCCGGGCAAGGAAACACCATATATTTT.

This clonotype was found a few times. The CDR3 nucleotides are TGTGCCAGCAGTTTCGACCCTCGCCAGGGTTTCGAAGCACATGGCTACACCTTC. Translated: CASSFDPRQGFEAHGYTF. The chain combines TRBV28 with TRBJ1-2; a weak D match, TRBD1 (5 bases). Per the germline V gene, CDR1 is MDHEN and CDR2 is SYDVKM. Trimming left V 3 bases short and J 6 bases short, with 26 bases between. The CDR3 contains 18 residues.